Listed below are T cell receptor beta chains from one sample, sequenced in a study of cytomegalovirus exposure and HLA in healthy donors. TCRdb keeps only in-frame clones here, not all; method: immunoSEQ multiplex PCR. The sample holds some 110,000 clones, approximately 74% seen once. Input material: PBMCs. These receptors came from a woman in her forties or fifties in good health and CMV-seropositive. Each CDR3 is given with its conserved first and last residue. D genes are given only for firm matches. Not all rows give a size; the values are once, few, many and, for expanded clones, a class.

D: TRBD1
size: -
V: TRBV15
J: TRBJ1-1
DNA: TGTGCCACCAGCCGCGACAGGGGTGGTGAAGCTTTCTTT
CDR3: CATSRDRGGEAFF

D: -
size: -
V: TRBV5-1
J: TRBJ2-7
DNA: TGCGCCAGCAGCGGGTCAGGGTACGAGCAGTACTTC
CDR3: CASSGSGYEQYF

D: TRBD1
size: -
V: TRBV5-4
J: TRBJ1-4
DNA: TGTGCCAGCAGCGATCCGGGACAGGCGAATGAAAAACTGTTTTTT
CDR3: CASSDPGQANEKLFF

D: -
size: -
V: TRBV25-1
J: TRBJ2-4
DNA: TGTGCCAGCAGTGAATCGCGGGCCAAAAACATTCAGTACTTC
CDR3: CASSESRAKNIQYF

D: -
size: -
V: TRBV2
J: TRBJ2-1
DNA: TGTGCCAGCAGCCTTGCGGTTACGAATGAGCAGTTCTTC
CDR3: CASSLAVTNEQFF

D: TRBD1
size: -
V: TRBV4-3
J: TRBJ2-6
DNA: TGCGCCAGCAGCCAAGGGCGACAGGGGTCCTCTGGGGCCAACGTCCTGACTTTC
CDR3: CASSQGRQGSSGANVLTF

D: -
size: -
V: TRBV12-1
J: TRBJ2-7
DNA: TGTGCCAGCAGCGATGACCCCTACGGTCCGGGACTAGCGGGAGACGAGCAGTACTTC
CDR3: CASSDDPYGPGLAGDEQYF

D: -
size: -
V: TRBV6-4
J: TRBJ1-1
DNA: TGTGCCAGCAGCCAGGGTGTCAGGGCTGGGAACACTGAAGCTTTCTTT
CDR3: CASSQGVRAGNTEAFF

D: TRBD2
size: -
V: TRBV9
J: TRBJ2-7
DNA: TGTGCCAGCAGCGTAGCCCCTAGCGGTTCCTACGAGCAGTACTTC
CDR3: CASSVAPSGSYEQYF

D: -
size: -
V: TRBV5-1
J: TRBJ1-6
DNA: TGCGCCAGCGCCGCGGCTACGAATTCACCCCTCCACTTT
CDR3: CASAAATNSPLHF

D: TRBD1
size: few
V: TRBV7-8
J: TRBJ1-5
DNA: TGTGCCAGCAGCTTATTCTCCTCGACGGGACAGAGCAATCAGCCCCAGCATTTT
CDR3: CASSLFSSTGQSNQPQHF

D: -
size: -
V: TRBV5-1
J: TRBJ2-7
DNA: TGCGCCAGCAGCTGGAACGGGGAATACGAGCAGTACTTC
CDR3: CASSWNGEYEQYF

D: TRBD1
size: -
V: TRBV6-1
J: TRBJ1-2
DNA: TGTGCCAGCAGAGAGACAGGGGAAATAGGTGGCTACACCTTC
CDR3: CASRETGEIGGYTF

D: TRBD2
size: -
V: TRBV6-1
J: TRBJ2-2
DNA: TGTGCCAGCAGTGCCGAGCGGGGGGTCGGCACCGGGGAGCTGTTTTTT
CDR3: CASSAERGVGTGELFF

D: TRBD1
size: -
V: TRBV27
J: TRBJ1-2
DNA: TGTGCCAGCAGTCCGGACAGGGTCCCAGTCGTAGAGGGCTACACCTTC
CDR3: CASSPDRVPVVEGYTF

D: -
size: once
V: TRBV4-3
J: TRBJ1-5
DNA: TGCGCCAGCAGCCAATCGTCAGGGGGCAATCAGCCCCAGCATTTT
CDR3: CASSQSSGGNQPQHF

D: -
size: -
V: TRBV6-1
J: TRBJ1-3
DNA: TGTGCCAGCAGTGAAAGATCGGTCTCTGGAAACACCATATATTTT
CDR3: CASSERSVSGNTIYF

D: -
size: -
V: TRBV19
J: TRBJ2-3
DNA: TGTGCCAGTAGTATGGAGGTTAGGACAGATACGCAGTATTTT
CDR3: CASSMEVRTDTQYF

D: -
size: few
V: TRBV6-1
J: TRBJ2-2
DNA: TGTGCCAGCAGTGAAGCGCACAGGGAGAACACCGGGGAGCTGTTTTTT
CDR3: CASSEAHRENTGELFF

D: -
size: -
V: TRBV28
J: TRBJ1-4
DNA: TGTGCCAGCAGATCCGGGCAGGGAGGGAAACTGTTTTTT
CDR3: CASRSGQGGKLFF

D: TRBD1
size: -
V: TRBV19
J: TRBJ1-5
DNA: TGTGCCAGTACCCCAAGGACCGGGACAGAAAATCAGCCCCAGCATTTT
CDR3: CASTPRTGTENQPQHF

D: -
size: -
V: TRBV19
J: TRBJ1-1
DNA: TGTGCCAGTAGTAAATTACAGGGAAGGTATCGGAACACTGAAGCTTTCTTT
CDR3: CASSKLQGRYRNTEAFF

D: -
size: -
V: TRBV30
J: TRBJ2-7
DNA: TGTGCCTGGAGTGAAGACCTCTTCAGGGAGCAGTACTTC
CDR3: CAWSEDLFREQYF

D: TRBD1
size: -
V: TRBV30
J: TRBJ1-4
DNA: TGTGCCTGGAGTCTGCCGGGACAGACTAATGAAAAACTGTTTTTT
CDR3: CAWSLPGQTNEKLFF

D: -
size: -
V: TRBV7-2
J: TRBJ1-2
DNA: TGTGCCAGCAGCTTAGCGGTAGCTAACTATGGCTACACCTTC
CDR3: CASSLAVANYGYTF

D: -
size: -
V: TRBV5-5
J: TRBJ2-7
DNA: TGTGCCAGCAGCCTGAGCACAGAAACCAACTACGAGCAGTACTTC
CDR3: CASSLSTETNYEQYF

D: -
size: -
V: TRBV6-1
J: TRBJ2-7
DNA: TGTGCCAGCAGTGAACCCCTCGGGCGGGAAAGCTCCTACGGGCAGTACTTC
CDR3: CASSEPLGRESSYGQYF

D: -
size: -
V: TRBV2
J: TRBJ1-1
DNA: TGTGCCAGCAGTGATTGGGGGGGACTCCGAACTGAAGCTTTCTTT
CDR3: CASSDWGGLRTEAFF

D: -
size: -
V: TRBV7-2
J: TRBJ1-2
DNA: TGTGCCAGCAGTCTCGGGCCGGTCCAGGGGTATGGCTACACCTTC
CDR3: CASSLGPVQGYGYTF

D: -
size: once
V: TRBV7-2
J: TRBJ2-1
DNA: TGTGCCAGCAGCAAAACTAGAGAATCCTACAATGAGCAGTTCTTC
CDR3: CASSKTRESYNEQFF

D: TRBD1
size: -
V: TRBV30
J: TRBJ1-6
DNA: TGTGCCTGGAGCCTGACAGGGTTCAGTTCACCCCTCCACTTT
CDR3: CAWSLTGFSSPLHF

D: TRBD2
size: -
V: TRBV2
J: TRBJ2-3
DNA: TGTGCCAGCAGTGAAGATCAGCGGGGGACCACAGATACGCAGTATTTT
CDR3: CASSEDQRGTTDTQYF

D: TRBD1
size: -
V: TRBV28
J: TRBJ2-7
DNA: TGTGCCAGCAGTTTATGGGACAGGGGGCGCATATACGAGCAGTACTTC
CDR3: CASSLWDRGRIYEQYF

D: TRBD2
size: -
V: TRBV4-1
J: TRBJ2-5
DNA: TGCGCCAGCAGCCAAGATCCGGGGACTAGCCGCGAGACCCAGTACTTC
CDR3: CASSQDPGTSRETQYF

D: TRBD2
size: -
V: TRBV11-3
J: TRBJ2-5
DNA: TGTGCCAGCAGCTTGGGACTAGCGGGGGGTCTAGGCGAGACCCAGTACTTC
CDR3: CASSLGLAGGLGETQYF

D: -
size: -
V: TRBV19
J: TRBJ2-7
DNA: TGTGCCAGTAGTGGTCGTCAGGCACCCTACGAGCAGTACTTC
CDR3: CASSGRQAPYEQYF

D: TRBD2
size: -
V: TRBV29-1
J: TRBJ2-1
DNA: TGCAGCGCCGAGGGACTAGCGGGGGGAAAGGAGCAGTTCTTC
CDR3: CSAEGLAGGKEQFF

D: TRBD1
size: -
V: TRBV18
J: TRBJ1-2
DNA: TGTGCCAGCTCACGCGGACAGGGGGTAGAAGGCTACACCTTC
CDR3: CASSRGQGVEGYTF

D: -
size: -
V: TRBV2
J: TRBJ2-3
DNA: TGTGCCAGCAGTCGTTCAGATACGCAGTATTTT
CDR3: CASSRSDTQYF

D: TRBD1
size: -
V: TRBV6-5
J: TRBJ2-3
DNA: TGTGCCAGCAGTTCACAGGGGGCGCGGACAGATACGCAGTATTTT
CDR3: CASSSQGARTDTQYF

D: -
size: few
V: TRBV7-9
J: TRBJ2-3
DNA: TGTGCCAGCAGCTTAACGCGGTTGGATAGCACAGATACGCAGTATTTT
CDR3: CASSLTRLDSTDTQYF

D: TRBD2
size: -
V: TRBV4-2
J: TRBJ2-1
DNA: TGTGCCAGCAGCCAAGATGGAGTGGGACTAGCTTACAATGAGCAGTTCTTC
CDR3: CASSQDGVGLAYNEQFF